This T cell receptor (beta chain) is drawn from a study of T cell changes during pregnancy in multiple sclerosis. V was pared by 4 bases and J by 7 bases, with 19 bases between. The CDR3 has 15 amino acids. Germline CDR1 is MDHEN and CDR2 is SYDVKM. Some clones are missing from TCRdb's copy, which holds only in-frame ones; the method was immunoSEQ multiplex PCR. This table holds about 44,000 clones, under 95% found once. This chain connects TRBV28 to TRBJ2-5; the D gene is possibly TRBD2 (5 bases). The sequences come from CD4+ T cells from peripheral blood mononuclear cells, collected in the third trimester of pregnancy. The receptor was isolated from a female donor with multiple sclerosis, enrolled in a pregnancy study. The CDR3 nucleotides read TGTGCCAGCAGTTCTACCTGGTGGGAGTACCCGACCCAGTACTTC. It translates to CASSSTWWEYPTQYF.